This T cell receptor beta chain originates from a study of shared clonotypes between healthy human individuals. General observations from the study: The authors sampled blood alone, and tissue repertoires likely differ. Rarefaction showed sorted-subset sequencing was incomplete despite large depth.

Looked up from germline, CDR1 is SNHLY and CDR2 is FYNNEI. After removal of 6 bases from V and 4 bases from J, the junction contained 6 bases not matched to a gene. The length of the CDR3 is 15 residues. Sorted-subset replicate PCR reactions were performed with about 190 ng DNA, corresponding to roughly 30,000 T cell genomes. Repertoires were generated with immunoSEQ multiplex PCR, while TCRdb's copy carries only in-frame clones and drops some. This sample has millions of clones, with 93% found just once. Regarding this clone: Its antigen is unknown.

Naive-designated CD8 cells lacked CD45RO, were positively enriched for CCR7, and omitted terminally differentiated effector memory CD45RA+ cells. The clonotype originates from a man aged 18 to 29 in good health. Some clones in this sample may be carry-over from other donors' samples. Material: naive CD8+ T cells from PBMCs. The V gene is TRBV2, the J gene TRBJ1-1, with 12 nucleotides matching TRBD1. DNA for the CDR3: TGTGCCAGCAGGGGACAGGGGGCTGTCGGCACTGAAGCTTTCTTT. It codes for CASRGQGAVGTEAFF.